The rows below give T cell receptor beta chains drawn from one sample of a study of brain metastases from non-small cell lung cancer. Assay used: immunoSEQ multiplex PCR; TCRdb lists only in-frame clones, some missing. The sample lists about 310 clones, more than 80% occurring once. Sample: tumor-adjacent normal tissue. These receptors were taken from a donor aged 40 or over with non-small cell lung cancer. CDR3s include the opening cysteine and the closing phenylalanine or tryptophan. Each record gives: J gene, clone size, D gene, V gene, CDR3 protein, CDR3 DNA. A D gene is named only where the DNA matches it firmly. Some rows mark clone size as missing; the rest say once, few, many or name a class of expanded clone.

J gene: TRBJ2-7
clone size: once
D gene: -
V gene: TRBV5-1
CDR3 protein: CASSLDGCYEQYF
CDR3 DNA: TGCGCCAGCAGCCTTGACGGCTGCTACGAGCAGTACTTC

J gene: TRBJ1-1
clone size: -
D gene: -
V gene: TRBV29-1
CDR3 protein: CSVDGGAITEAFF
CDR3 DNA: TGCAGCGTTGATGGAGGGGCGATCACTGAAGCTTTCTTT

J gene: TRBJ1-3
clone size: -
D gene: -
V gene: TRBV3-1/TRBV3-2
CDR3 protein: CASSSFSPLHARNTIYF
CDR3 DNA: TGTGCCAGCAGCTCGTTCAGTCCCTTACACGCACGAAACACCATATATTTT

J gene: TRBJ2-7
clone size: -
D gene: -
V gene: TRBV5-4
CDR3 protein: CASSLGEPKGIKYEQYF
CDR3 DNA: TGTGCCAGCAGCTTAGGAGAACCAAAGGGGATAAAGTACGAGCAGTACTTC

J gene: TRBJ2-2
clone size: -
D gene: -
V gene: TRBV7-3
CDR3 protein: CASSLVPLMNTGELFF
CDR3 DNA: TGTGCCAGCAGCTTAGTTCCCCTCATGAACACCGGGGAGCTGTTTTTT

J gene: TRBJ2-5
clone size: few
D gene: TRBD2
V gene: TRBV7-9
CDR3 protein: CASSLDRVLAGGETQYF
CDR3 DNA: TGTGCCAGCAGCTTAGATCGGGTGCTAGCGGGAGGGGAGACCCAGTACTTC

J gene: TRBJ2-7
clone size: -
D gene: -
V gene: TRBV24-1
CDR3 protein: CATSNLSVKRRQTRHEQYF
CDR3 DNA: TGTGCCACCAGTAATTTGTCGGTTAAGCGGAGACAAACGAGACACGAGCAGTACTTC

J gene: TRBJ1-4
clone size: -
D gene: -
V gene: TRBV4-1
CDR3 protein: CASREISHATNEKLFF
CDR3 DNA: TGCGCCAGCAGGGAAATATCACACGCAACTAATGAAAAACTGTTTTTT

J gene: TRBJ2-3
clone size: -
D gene: -
V gene: TRBV12-3/TRBV12-4
CDR3 protein: CASSQSGTDTQYF
CDR3 DNA: TGTGCCAGCAGTCAATCAGGTACAGATACGCAGTATTTT

J gene: TRBJ2-5
clone size: -
D gene: -
V gene: TRBV7-2
CDR3 protein: CASSPRDGQETQYF
CDR3 DNA: TGTGCCAGCAGCCCGCGGGACGGCCAAGAGACCCAGTACTTC

J gene: TRBJ1-1
clone size: -
D gene: -
V gene: TRBV27
CDR3 protein: CASRLARGEAFF
CDR3 DNA: TGTGCCAGCAGGCTAGCCAGAGGTGAAGCTTTCTTT

J gene: TRBJ2-3
clone size: -
D gene: -
V gene: TRBV6-2/TRBV6-3
CDR3 protein: CASSYSSADTQYF
CDR3 DNA: TGTGCCAGCAGTTACTCGAGTGCAGATACGCAGTATTTT

J gene: TRBJ2-5
clone size: -
D gene: TRBD1
V gene: TRBV7-2
CDR3 protein: CASSFDRGQETQYF
CDR3 DNA: TGTGCCAGCAGCTTCGACAGGGGGCAGGAGACCCAGTACTTC

J gene: TRBJ2-3
clone size: -
D gene: -
V gene: TRBV3-1/TRBV3-2
CDR3 protein: CASSQVGTDTQYF
CDR3 DNA: TGTGCCAGCAGCCAAGTAGGGACAGATACGCAGTATTTT